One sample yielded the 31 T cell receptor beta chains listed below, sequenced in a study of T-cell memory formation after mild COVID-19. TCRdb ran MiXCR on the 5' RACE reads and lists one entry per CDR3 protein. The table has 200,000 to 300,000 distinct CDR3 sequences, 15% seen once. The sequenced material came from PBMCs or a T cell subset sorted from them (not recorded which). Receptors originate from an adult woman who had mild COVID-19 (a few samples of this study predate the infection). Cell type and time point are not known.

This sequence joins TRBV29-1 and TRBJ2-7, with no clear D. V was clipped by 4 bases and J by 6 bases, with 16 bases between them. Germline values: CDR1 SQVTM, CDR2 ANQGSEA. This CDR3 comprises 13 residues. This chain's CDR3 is CSVVPNAVGEQYF. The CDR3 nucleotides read TGCAGCGTTGTTCCTAACGCGGTTGGCGAGCAGTACTTC.

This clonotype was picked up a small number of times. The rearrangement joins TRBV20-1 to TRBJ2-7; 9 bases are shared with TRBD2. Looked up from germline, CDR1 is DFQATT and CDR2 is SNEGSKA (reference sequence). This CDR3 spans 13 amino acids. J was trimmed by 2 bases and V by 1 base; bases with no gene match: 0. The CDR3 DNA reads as TGCAGTGCTAGAGGGACTAGCGCCTACGAGCAGTACTTC. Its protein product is CSARGTSAYEQYF.

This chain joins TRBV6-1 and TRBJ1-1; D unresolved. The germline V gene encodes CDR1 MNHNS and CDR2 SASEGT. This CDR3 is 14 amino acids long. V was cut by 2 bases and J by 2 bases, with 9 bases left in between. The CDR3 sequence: CASSEHSSNTEAFF. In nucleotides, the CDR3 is TGTGCCAGCAGTGAACACAGCTCAAACACTGAAGCTTTCTTT.

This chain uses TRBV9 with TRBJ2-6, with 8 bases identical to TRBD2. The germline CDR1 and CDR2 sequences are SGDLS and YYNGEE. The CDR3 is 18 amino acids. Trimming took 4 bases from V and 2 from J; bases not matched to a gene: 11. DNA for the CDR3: TGTGCCAGCAGCATGAGCAGCGGGGGCCGCACTGGGGCCAACGTCCTGACTTTC. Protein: CASSMSSGGRTGANVLTF.

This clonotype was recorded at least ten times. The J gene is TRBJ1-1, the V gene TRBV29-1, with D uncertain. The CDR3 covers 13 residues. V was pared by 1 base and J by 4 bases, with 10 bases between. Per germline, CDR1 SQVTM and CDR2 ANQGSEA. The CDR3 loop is CSVEVGLGTEAFF. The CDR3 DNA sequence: TGCAGCGTTGAAGTCGGGTTGGGCACTGAAGCTTTCTTT.

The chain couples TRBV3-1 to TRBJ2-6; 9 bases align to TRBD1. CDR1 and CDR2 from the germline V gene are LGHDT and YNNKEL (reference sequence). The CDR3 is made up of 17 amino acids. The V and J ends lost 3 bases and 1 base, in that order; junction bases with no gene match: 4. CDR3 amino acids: CASSHVGTGSGANVLTF. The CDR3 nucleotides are TGTGCCAGCAGCCATGTTGGGACAGGGTCTGGGGCCAACGTCCTGACTTTC.

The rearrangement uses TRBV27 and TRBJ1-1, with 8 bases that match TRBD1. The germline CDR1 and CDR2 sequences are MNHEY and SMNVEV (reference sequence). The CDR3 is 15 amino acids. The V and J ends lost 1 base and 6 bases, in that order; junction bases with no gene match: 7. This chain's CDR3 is CASSLFRGPGAEAFF. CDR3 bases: TGTGCCAGCAGTTTATTCAGGGGGCCAGGTGCTGAAGCTTTCTTT.

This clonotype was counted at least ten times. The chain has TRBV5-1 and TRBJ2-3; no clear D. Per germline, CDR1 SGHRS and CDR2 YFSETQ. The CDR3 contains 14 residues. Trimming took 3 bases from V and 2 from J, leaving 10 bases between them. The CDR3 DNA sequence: TGCGCCAGCAGCTCCTCGGGTGTCACAGATACGCAGTATTTT. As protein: CASSSSGVTDTQYF.

The CDR3 DNA reads as TGTGCCAGCAGCTTCTCCGTGCGGGAGACCCAGTACTTC. As protein: CASSFSVRETQYF. The chain combines TRBV7-7 with TRBJ2-5; D is unclear. Trimming removed 3 bases at V and 5 bases at J, with 10 bases between. Per germline, CDR1 SSHAT and CDR2 FNYEAQ (reference sequence). The CDR3 extends over 13 amino acids.

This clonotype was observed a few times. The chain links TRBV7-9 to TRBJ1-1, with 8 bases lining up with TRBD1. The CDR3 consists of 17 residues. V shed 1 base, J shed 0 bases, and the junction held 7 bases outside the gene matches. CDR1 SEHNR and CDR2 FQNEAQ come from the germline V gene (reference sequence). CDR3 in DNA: TGTGCCAGCAGCTTAGGGGGACAGGCAGTACTGAACACTGAAGCTTTCTTT. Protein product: CASSLGGQAVLNTEAFF.

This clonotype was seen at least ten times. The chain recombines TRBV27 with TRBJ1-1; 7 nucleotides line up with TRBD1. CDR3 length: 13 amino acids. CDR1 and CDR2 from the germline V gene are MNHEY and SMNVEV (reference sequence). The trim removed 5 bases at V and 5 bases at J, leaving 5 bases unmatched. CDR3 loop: CASSLHRGTEAFF. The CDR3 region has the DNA TGTGCCAGCAGTCTTCACAGGGGAACTGAAGCTTTCTTT.

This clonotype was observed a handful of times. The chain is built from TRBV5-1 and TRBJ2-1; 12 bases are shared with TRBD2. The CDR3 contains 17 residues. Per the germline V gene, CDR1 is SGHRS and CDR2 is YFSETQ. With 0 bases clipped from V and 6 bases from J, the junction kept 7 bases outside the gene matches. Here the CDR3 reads CASSLEAGLAGRNEQFF. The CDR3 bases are TGCGCCAGCAGCTTGGAAGCCGGACTAGCGGGGCGCAATGAGCAGTTCTTC.

CDR3 DNA sequence: TGTGCCTGGAGTGTCGGGACAGTTTCCTCTGGGGCCAACGTCCTGACTTTC. Translated, it gives CAWSVGTVSSGANVLTF. The J gene is TRBJ2-6, the V gene TRBV30; 7 bases line up with TRBD1. The ends lost 0 bases at V and 0 bases at J; junction bases unmatched: 5. Germline V gene sequence: CDR1 GTSNPN, CDR2 SVGIG (reference sequence). The length of the CDR3 is 17 residues.

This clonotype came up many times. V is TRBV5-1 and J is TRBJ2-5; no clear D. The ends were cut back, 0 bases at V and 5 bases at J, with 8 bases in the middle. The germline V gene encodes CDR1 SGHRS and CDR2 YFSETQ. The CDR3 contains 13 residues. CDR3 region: CASSLEHLETQYF. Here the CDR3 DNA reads TGCGCCAGCAGCTTGGAACATCTCGAGACCCAGTACTTC.

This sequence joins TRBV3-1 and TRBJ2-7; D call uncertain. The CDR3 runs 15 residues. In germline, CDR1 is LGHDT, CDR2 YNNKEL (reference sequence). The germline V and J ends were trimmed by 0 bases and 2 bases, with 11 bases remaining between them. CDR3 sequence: CASSQETLGTYEQYF. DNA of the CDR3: TGTGCCAGCAGCCAAGAGACCTTGGGCACCTACGAGCAGTACTTC.

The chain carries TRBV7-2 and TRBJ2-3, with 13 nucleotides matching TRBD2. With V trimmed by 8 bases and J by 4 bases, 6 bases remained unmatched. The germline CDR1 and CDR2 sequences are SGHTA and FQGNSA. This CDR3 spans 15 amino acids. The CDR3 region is CASGPGLAGSDTQYF. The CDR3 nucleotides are TGTGCCAGCGGACCGGGACTAGCGGGATCAGATACGCAGTATTTT.

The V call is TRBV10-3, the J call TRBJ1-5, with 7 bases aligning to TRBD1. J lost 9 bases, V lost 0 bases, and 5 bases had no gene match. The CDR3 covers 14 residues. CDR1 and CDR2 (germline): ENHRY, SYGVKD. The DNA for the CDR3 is TGTGCCATCAGTGAGTCCAGGGGGTCATCGCCCCAGCATTTT. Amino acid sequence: CAISESRGSSPQHF.

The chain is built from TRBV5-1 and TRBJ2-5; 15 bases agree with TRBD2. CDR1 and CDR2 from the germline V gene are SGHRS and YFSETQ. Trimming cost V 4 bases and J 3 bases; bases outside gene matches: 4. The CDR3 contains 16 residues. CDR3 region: CASSAGLAGGKETQYF. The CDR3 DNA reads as TGCGCCAGCAGCGCCGGACTAGCGGGAGGGAAAGAGACCCAGTACTTC.

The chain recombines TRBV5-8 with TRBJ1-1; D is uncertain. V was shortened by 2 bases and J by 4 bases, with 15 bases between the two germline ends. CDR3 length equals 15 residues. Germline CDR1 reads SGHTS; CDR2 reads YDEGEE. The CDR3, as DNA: TGTGCCAGCAGCTTTGGTGGGGTACGGTTCACTGAAGCTTTCTTT. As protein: CASSFGGVRFTEAFF.

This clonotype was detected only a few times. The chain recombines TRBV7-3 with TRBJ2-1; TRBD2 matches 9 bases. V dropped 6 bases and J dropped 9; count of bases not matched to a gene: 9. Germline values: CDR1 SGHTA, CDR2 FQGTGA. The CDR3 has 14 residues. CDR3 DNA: TGTGCCAGCAGAGTCGCGGGGGGGCCGAGTGAGCAGTTCTTC. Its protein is CASRVAGGPSEQFF.

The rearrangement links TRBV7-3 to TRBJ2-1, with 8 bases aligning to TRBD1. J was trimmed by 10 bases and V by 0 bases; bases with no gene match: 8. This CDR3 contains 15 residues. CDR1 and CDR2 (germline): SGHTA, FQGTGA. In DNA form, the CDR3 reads TGTGCCAGCAGCTTAACGTTTCAGGGGGCTGGAGAGCAGTTCTTC. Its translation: CASSLTFQGAGEQFF.

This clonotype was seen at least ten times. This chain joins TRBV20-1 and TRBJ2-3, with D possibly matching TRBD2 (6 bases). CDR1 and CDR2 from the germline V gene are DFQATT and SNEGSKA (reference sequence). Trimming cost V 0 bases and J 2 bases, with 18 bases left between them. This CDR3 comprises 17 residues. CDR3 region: CSARDATRPPNTDTQYF. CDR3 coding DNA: TGCAGTGCTAGAGATGCGACTAGGCCTCCCAACACAGATACGCAGTATTTT.

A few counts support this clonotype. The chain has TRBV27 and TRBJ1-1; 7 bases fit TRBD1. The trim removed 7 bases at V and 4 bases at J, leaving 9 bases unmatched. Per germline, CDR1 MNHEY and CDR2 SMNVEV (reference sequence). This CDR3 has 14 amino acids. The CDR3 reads CASNPGQYFTEAFF. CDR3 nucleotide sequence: TGTGCCAGCAATCCGGGACAGTATTTCACTGAAGCTTTCTTT.

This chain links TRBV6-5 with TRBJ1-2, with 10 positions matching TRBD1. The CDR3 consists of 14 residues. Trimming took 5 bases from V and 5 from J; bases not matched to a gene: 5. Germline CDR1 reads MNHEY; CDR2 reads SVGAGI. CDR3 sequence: CASSHDRGPYGYTF. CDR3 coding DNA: TGTGCCAGCAGTCATGACAGGGGGCCATATGGCTACACCTTC.

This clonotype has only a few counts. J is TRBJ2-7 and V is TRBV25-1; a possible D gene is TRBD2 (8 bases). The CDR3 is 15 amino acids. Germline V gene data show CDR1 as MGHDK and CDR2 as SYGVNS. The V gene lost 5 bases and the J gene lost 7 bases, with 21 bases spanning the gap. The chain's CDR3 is CASSRGGQSSKEQYF. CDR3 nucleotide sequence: TGTGCCAGCAGTCGGGGGGGACAGTCCTCTAAGGAGCAGTACTTC.

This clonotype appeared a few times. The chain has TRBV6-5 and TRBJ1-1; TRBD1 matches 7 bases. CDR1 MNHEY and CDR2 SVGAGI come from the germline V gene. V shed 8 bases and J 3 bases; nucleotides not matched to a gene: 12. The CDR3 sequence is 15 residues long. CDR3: CASHRQGFPDTEAFF. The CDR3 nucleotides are TGTGCCAGCCACAGACAGGGTTTCCCGGACACTGAAGCTTTCTTT.

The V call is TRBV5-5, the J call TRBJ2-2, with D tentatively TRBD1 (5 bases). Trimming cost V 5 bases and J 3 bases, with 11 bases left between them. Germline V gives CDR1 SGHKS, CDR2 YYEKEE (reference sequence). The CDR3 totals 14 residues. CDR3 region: CASSRGADTGELFF. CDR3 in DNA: TGTGCCAGCAGTCGTGGGGCTGACACCGGGGAGCTGTTTTTT.

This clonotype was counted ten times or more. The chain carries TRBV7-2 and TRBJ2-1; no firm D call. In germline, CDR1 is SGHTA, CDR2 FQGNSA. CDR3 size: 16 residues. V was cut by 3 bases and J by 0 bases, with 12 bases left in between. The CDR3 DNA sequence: TGTGCCAGCAGCTTTCATTCTACGAGCTCCTACAATGAGCAGTTCTTC. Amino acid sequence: CASSFHSTSSYNEQFF. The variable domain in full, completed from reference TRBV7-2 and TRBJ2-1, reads GAGVSQSPSNKVTEKGKDVELRCDPISGHTALYWYRQSLGQGLEFLIYFQGNSAPDKSGLPSDRFSAERTGGSVSTLTIQRTQQEDSAVYLCASSFHSTSSYNEQFFGPGTRLTVL.

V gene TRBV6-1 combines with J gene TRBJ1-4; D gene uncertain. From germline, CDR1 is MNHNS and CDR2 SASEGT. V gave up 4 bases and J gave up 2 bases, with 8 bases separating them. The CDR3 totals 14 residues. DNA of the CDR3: TGTGCCAGCAGTGTGGTGGTTACTAATGAAAAACTGTTTTTT. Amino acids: CASSVVVTNEKLFF.

In DNA form, the CDR3 reads TGCGCCAGCAGCCAGGGACTAGCGGGGCGCCGCACAGATACGCAGTATTTT. It codes for CASSQGLAGRRTDTQYF. The chain recombines TRBV5-1 with TRBJ2-3; TRBD2 aligns across 13 bases. V was clipped by 4 bases and J by 1 base; unmatched bases: 6. The CDR3 is 17 amino acids. Germline V gene data show CDR1 as SGHRS and CDR2 as YFSETQ.

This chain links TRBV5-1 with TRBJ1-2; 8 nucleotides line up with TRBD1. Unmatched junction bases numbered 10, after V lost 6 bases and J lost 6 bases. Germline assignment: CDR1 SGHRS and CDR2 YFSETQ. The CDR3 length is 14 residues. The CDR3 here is CASNDLPTGDGYTF. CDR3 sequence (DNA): TGCGCCAGCAACGACCTACCGACAGGGGATGGCTACACCTTC. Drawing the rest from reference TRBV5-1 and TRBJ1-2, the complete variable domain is KAGVTQTPRYLIKTRGQQVTLSCSPISGHRSVSWYQQTPGQGLQFLFEYFSETQRNKGNFPGRFSGRQFSNSRSEMNVSTLELGDSALYLCASNDLPTGDGYTFGSGTRLTVV.